These T cell receptor beta chains were read from a single sample in a study of blood T cells in healthy people across ages. TCRdb independently ran MiXCR on the 5' RACE reads; one entry per CDR3 protein. The sample carries 700,000 to 950,000 distinct CDR3 sequences, approximately 39% recorded once. The sequenced sample consisted of blood. These receptors all stem from a woman aged 60-75 years in good health. CDR3s include the opening cysteine and the closing phenylalanine or tryptophan. A D gene is named only where the DNA matches it firmly. Size is stated for part of the rows, as once, few or many counts, or as a class when the clone is expanded.

clone size	V gene	D gene	J gene	CDR3 length	CDR3 protein	CDR3 DNA
few	TRBV6-4	-	TRBJ1-2	14	CASSPRGDNYGYTF	TGTGCCAGCAGCCCGAGGGGGGACAACTATGGCTACACCTTC
-	TRBV20-1	TRBD1	TRBJ1-1	14	CSAREPGTEKKAFF	TGCAGTGCTAGAGAGCCCGGGACAGAAAAAAAAGCTTTCTTT
once	TRBV10-3	TRBD2	TRBJ2-1	16	CAISGGSGRAAVEQFF	TGTGCCATCAGTGGGGGTAGCGGGAGGGCCGCTGTTGAGCAGTTCTTC
-	TRBV7-2	TRBD2	TRBJ2-1	17	CASSPTVNSGSMNEQFF	TGTGCCAGCAGCCCCACCGTAAATAGCGGGAGTATGAATGAGCAGTTCTTC
-	TRBV5-1	-	TRBJ2-1	14	CASSSFLAHNEQFF	TGCGCCAGCAGCTCCTTCCTCGCTCACAATGAGCAGTTCTTC
-	TRBV10-3	-	TRBJ2-7	13	CAINTGTGNEQYF	TGTGCCATCAATACGGGAACCGGGAACGAGCAGTACTTC
-	TRBV20-1	-	TRBJ2-3	14	CSARVTGTGDTQYF	TGCAGTGCTAGAGTAACAGGGACCGGAGATACGCAGTATTTT
few	TRBV7-8	-	TRBJ1-2	16	CASSLVTGSSNYGYTF	TGTGCCAGCAGCTTAGTAACGGGTAGTTCTAACTATGGCTACACCTTC
-	TRBV4-3	TRBD2	TRBJ2-5	17	CASGQGTSGGSRETQYF	TGCGCCAGCGGCCAAGGGACTAGCGGGGGGTCGCGAGAGACCCAGTATTTC
-	TRBV20-1	TRBD1	TRBJ2-1	14	CSATRQGIRDEQFF	TGCAGTGCTACTCGACAGGGGATCCGGGATGAGCAGTTCTTC
-	TRBV27	TRBD1	TRBJ2-7	14	CASSGRQGAIEQYF	TGTGCCAGCAGTGGGAGACAGGGGGCGATCGAGCAGTACTTC
-	TRBV7-9	-	TRBJ2-7	17	CASSLVSTTGIYNEQYF	TGTGCCAGCAGCTTAGTTTCGACGACGGGAATATACAATGAGCAGTACTTC
-	TRBV6-2/TRBV6-3	TRBD1	TRBJ2-5	15	CASSATGVWEETQYF	TGTGCCAGCAGTGCGACAGGGGTCTGGGAAGAGACCCAGTACTTC
-	TRBV3-1	TRBD1	TRBJ2-7	13	CASTNRGSSEQYF	TGTGCCAGCACCAACAGGGGTTCGAGCGAGCAGTACTTC
-	TRBV6-2/TRBV6-3	TRBD1	TRBJ2-1	16	CASSYRTGRAFNEQFF	TGTGCCAGCAGTTACCGGACAGGGCGGGCCTTCAATGAGCAGTTCTTC
-	TRBV29-1	-	TRBJ1-2	10	CSVEGHSYTF	TGCAGCGTTGAAGGCCATAGCTACACCTTC
-	TRBV7-9	TRBD1	TRBJ1-6	19	CASSVQLTGGSSYNSPLHF	TGTGCCAGCAGCGTACAATTGACAGGGGGCAGTTCCTATAATTCACCCCTCCACTTT
-	TRBV20-1	-	TRBJ2-5	15	CSARDFGGNQGTQYF	TGCAGTGCTAGAGATTTTGGGGGTAACCAAGGGACCCAGTACTTC
-	TRBV6-6	-	TRBJ1-5	14	CASKKRGEGQPQHF	TGTGCCAGCAAAAAACGGGGGGAAGGGCAGCCCCAGCATTTT
-	TRBV6-1	TRBD2	TRBJ2-1	18	CASSPGPTSGASYNEQFF	TGTGCCAGCAGCCCCGGGCCCACTAGCGGGGCGTCCTACAATGAGCAGTTCTTC
few	TRBV7-8	TRBD2	TRBJ2-3	13	CASSSPERGTQYF	TGTGCCAGCAGCTCACCCGAGCGGGGGACGCAGTATTTT
-	TRBV7-9	-	TRBJ2-3	18	CASSSTITRDTSTDTQYF	TGTGCCAGCAGCTCCACTATCACCCGGGACACCAGCACAGATACGCAGTATTTT
-	TRBV18	TRBD1	TRBJ2-1	16	CASSPLDRGSYNEQFF	TGTGCCAGCTCACCGTTGGACAGGGGCTCCTACAATGAGCAGTTCTTC
-	TRBV7-3	-	TRBJ1-2	14	CASSLMPDSLGYTF	TGTGCCAGCAGCCTAATGCCGGACTCCCTGGGCTACACCTTC
few	TRBV3-1	-	TRBJ2-7	13	CASSQGINNEQYF	TGTGCCAGCAGCCAAGGGATAAACAACGAGCAGTACTTC
many	TRBV20-1	-	TRBJ2-7	11	CSARVGYEQYF	TGCAGTGCTAGAGTGGGCTACGAGCAGTACTTC
-	TRBV7-9	-	TRBJ2-1	15	CASSGGDSAYNERFF	TGTGCCAGCAGCGGGGGGGACAGCGCCTACAATGAGCGGTTCTTC
few	TRBV7-2	-	TRBJ1-6	13	CASSIEQNSPLHF	TGTGCCAGCAGCATAGAACAAAATTCACCCCTCCACTTT
few	TRBV27	-	TRBJ2-1	15	CASSLDSYGYNEQFF	TGTGCCAGCAGTTTGGACAGCTACGGCTACAATGAGCAGTTCTTC
-	TRBV20-1	TRBD2	TRBJ2-7	15	CSAKDLAGGTYEQYF	TGCAGTGCTAAAGACCTAGCGGGGGGAACCTACGAGCAGTACTTC
few	TRBV20-1	-	TRBJ1-1	13	CSARRRAGTEAFF	TGCAGTGCTAGAAGAAGGGCTGGCACTGAAGCTTTCTTT
-	TRBV11-2	TRBD2	TRBJ2-1	15	CASSLGAGGLETQFF	TGTGCCAGCAGCTTAGGAGCGGGAGGGCTAGAGACCCAGTTCTTC
-	TRBV5-1	-	TRBJ2-3	13	CASSSIAADTQYF	TGCGCCAGCAGCTCCATAGCGGCAGATACGCAGTATTTT
-	TRBV6-1	-	TRBJ2-5	13	CASSEALQETQYF	TGTGCCAGCAGTGAGGCGTTACAAGAGACCCAGTACTTC
few	TRBV6-1	TRBD1	TRBJ2-1	13	CASRRTGDNEQFF	TGTGCCAGCAGAAGGACAGGGGACAATGAGCAGTTCTTC
-	TRBV25-1	-	TRBJ2-7	13	CASIGDRTYEQYF	TGTGCCAGCATAGGGGACCGAACCTACGAGCAGTACTTC
-	TRBV28	-	TRBJ1-5	17	CASSLPAGGGDWQPQHF	TGTGCCAGCAGTCTCCCGGCGGGAGGGGGTGATTGGCAGCCCCAGCATTTT
-	TRBV30	TRBD2	TRBJ2-3	16	CAWSASGGASTDTQYF	TGTGCCTGGAGCGCTAGCGGGGGAGCTAGCACAGATACGCAGTATTTT
few	TRBV6-6	-	TRBJ2-3	14	CASSWGDPTDTQYF	TGTGCCAGCAGTTGGGGGGATCCCACAGATACGCAGTATTTT
few	TRBV9	TRBD1	TRBJ2-7	18	CASIHLRVWYRGRYEQYF	TGTGCCAGCATACACCTTAGGGTCTGGTACAGGGGTAGGTACGAGCAGTACTTC
-	TRBV3-1	-	TRBJ1-5	14	CASSIWTANQPQHF	TGTGCCAGCAGCATCTGGACAGCCAATCAGCCCCAGCATTTT
few	TRBV7-9	TRBD2	TRBJ2-7	16	CASSHGTSGDTYEQYF	TGTGCCAGCAGCCACGGGACTAGCGGGGATACCTACGAGCAGTACTTC
once	TRBV6-6	TRBD1	TRBJ2-7	16	CASSYSTPDRGIGQYF	TGTGCCAGCAGTTACTCGACCCCGGACAGGGGGATCGGGCAGTACTTC
-	TRBV7-9	TRBD2	TRBJ2-1	15	CASSVTSGSGVERFF	TGTGCCAGCAGCGTTACTAGCGGGAGCGGGGTTGAGCGGTTCTTC
few	TRBV10-3	-	TRBJ2-7	14	CAISEPGRTHEQYF	TGTGCCATCAGTGAACCCGGACGGACACACGAGCAGTACTTC
-	TRBV2	TRBD2	TRBJ2-5	15	CASSDWRAGSETQYF	TGTGCCAGCAGTGATTGGCGAGCGGGGAGTGAGACCCAGTACTTC
-	TRBV27	TRBD1	TRBJ1-4	17	CASSFGRGPTTNEKLFF	TGTGCCAGCAGTTTTGGCAGGGGGCCTACAACTAATGAAAAACTGTTTTTT
-	TRBV18	-	TRBJ2-1	15	CASSPSGTWDNEQFF	TGTGCCAGCTCACCGAGCGGGACATGGGACAATGAGCAGTTCTTC
-	TRBV10-3	-	TRBJ1-1	14	CAISPDTLNTEAFF	TGTGCCATCAGTCCTGACACATTGAACACTGAAGCTTTCTTT
-	TRBV7-2	-	TRBJ2-7	17	CASSLDRDERPYNEQYF	TGTGCCAGCAGCTTGGATAGGGACGAGCGGCCATACAATGAGCAGTACTTC
once	TRBV5-1	-	TRBJ2-3	14	CASSLDPVSDTQYF	TGCGCCAGCAGCTTGGATCCGGTTTCAGATACGCAGTATTTT
-	TRBV18	-	TRBJ1-4	13	CASSRGADEKLFF	TGTGCCAGCTCACGGGGGGCTGATGAAAAACTGTTTTTT
-	TRBV7-9	-	TRBJ2-7	15	CASSLVKGLSYEQYF	TGTGCCAGCAGCTTAGTAAAGGGGCTATCTTACGAGCAGTACTTC
-	TRBV10-3	TRBD2	TRBJ2-7	15	CAISETSGAWDEQYF	TGTGCCATCAGTGAGACTAGCGGGGCCTGGGATGAGCAGTACTTC
-	TRBV12-3/TRBV12-4	-	TRBJ1-1	17	CASSPPGGGLGFAEAFF	TGTGCCAGCAGTCCCCCGGGCGGGGGATTAGGATTTGCTGAAGCTTTCTTT
-	TRBV19	-	TRBJ1-6	13	CASSRTVDSPLHF	TGTGCCAGTTCGAGGACAGTCGATTCACCCCTCCACTTT
-	TRBV28	-	TRBJ1-1	13	CASRRDRYTEAFF	TGTGCCAGCAGACGTGACAGATACACTGAAGCTTTCTTT
few	TRBV6-1	-	TRBJ1-2	13	CASSEPSLYGYTF	TGTGCCAGCAGTGAACCCAGCCTCTATGGCTACACCTTC
-	TRBV20-1	TRBD2	TRBJ2-3	15	CSARGKGTSVDTQYF	TGCAGTGCTAGGGGGAAAGGGACTAGTGTAGATACGCAGTATTTT